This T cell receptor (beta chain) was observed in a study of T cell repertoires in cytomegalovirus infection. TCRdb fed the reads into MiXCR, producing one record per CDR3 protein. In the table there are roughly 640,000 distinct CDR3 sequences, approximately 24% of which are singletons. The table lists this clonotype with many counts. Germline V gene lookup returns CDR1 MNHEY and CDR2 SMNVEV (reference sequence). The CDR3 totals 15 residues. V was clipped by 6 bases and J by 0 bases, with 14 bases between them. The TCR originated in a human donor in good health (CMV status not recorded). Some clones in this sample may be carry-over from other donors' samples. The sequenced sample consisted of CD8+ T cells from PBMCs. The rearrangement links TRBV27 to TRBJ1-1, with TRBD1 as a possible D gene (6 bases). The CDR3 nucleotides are TGTGCCAGCAGGGCGGGCGGGGGGCTGAACACTGAAGCTTTCTTT. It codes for CASRAGGGLNTEAFF.